This T cell receptor beta chain emerged from a study of beta chain features in type 1 diabetes. Across the study: Examined across all samples were around 110,000,000 sorted cells.

Points on this clone: Its specificity is unknown.

Expressed TCRB transcripts were sequenced after all isolated RNA was converted to cDNA. The method was immunoSEQ multiplex PCR; TCRdb's version includes in-frame clones alone and lacks a portion of them. In the table there are some 640,000 clones, over 13% of which are singletons. Whole-study findings and limits: Insertions were fewer and deletions more numerous at VDJ junctions in type 1 diabetes patients. There was a moderate but significant shortening of TCRB CDR3s in all four CD4+ subsets of Type 1 diabetes patients.

CDR1 is SNHLY and CDR2 is FYNNEI in the germline V gene. V dropped 7 bases and J dropped 11; count of bases not matched to a gene: 11. This CDR3 has 14 amino acids. The origin of this receptor is a man aged 18 to 29 with type 1 diabetes. The chain is built from TRBV2 and TRBJ1-5; 10 positions match TRBD1. Sequenced sample: naive CD4+ T cells from blood. CDR3 nucleotide sequence: TGTGCCAGCACCGGGGGACAGGGGACCGGGTCCCAGCATTTT. Its protein is CASTGGQGTGSQHF.